These T cell receptor beta chains were read from a single sample in a study of T cells in Graves' hyperthyroidism and ophthalmopathy. Via MiXCR, TCRdb re-called the multiplex PCR reads, giving one row per CDR3 protein. Of about 610,000 distinct CDR3 sequences listed, approximately 44% were seen once; the top ten hold about 8%. The sequenced material came from peripheral blood or thyroid tissue (not recorded which). The receptors stem from a woman in her late teens or twenties with Graves' hyperthyroidism. Each CDR3 is given with its conserved first and last residue. The D gene is left open where the match is weak. Only some rows state a clone size, as once, few, many or a class for expanded clones.

len: 15
v_gene: TRBV7-2
abundance: -
j_gene: TRBJ1-5
d_gene: TRBD1
CDR3nt: TGTGCCAGCCGTCCCTCCGGGACAGGGGATCAGCCCCAGCATTTT
CDR3aa: CASRPSGTGDQPQHF

len: 14
v_gene: TRBV20-1
abundance: many
j_gene: TRBJ1-2
d_gene: -
CDR3nt: TGCAGTGCTAGGTGGGCGGGCTTCGTGGATGGCTACACCTTC
CDR3aa: CSARWAGFVDGYTF

len: 13
v_gene: TRBV7-9
abundance: -
j_gene: TRBJ1-5
d_gene: -
CDR3nt: TGTGCCAGCAGACACAGGGACGCGGAGACCCAGCATTTT
CDR3aa: CASRHRDAETQHF

len: 12
v_gene: TRBV9
abundance: -
j_gene: TRBJ2-1
d_gene: -
CDR3nt: TGTGCCAGCACTCTAATTAGCGATGAGCAGTTCTTC
CDR3aa: CASTLISDEQFF

len: 13
v_gene: TRBV29-1
abundance: -
j_gene: TRBJ1-5
d_gene: -
CDR3nt: TGCAGCGTCGTGAGGACTAGCGGGGGCTACGAGCATTTT
CDR3aa: CSVVRTSGGYEHF

len: 14
v_gene: TRBV11-1
abundance: many
j_gene: TRBJ2-7
d_gene: -
CDR3nt: TGTGCCAGCAGCTTAGGGCGGGATCGCGACGAGCAGTACTTC
CDR3aa: CASSLGRDRDEQYF

len: 13
v_gene: TRBV20-1
abundance: -
j_gene: TRBJ2-1
d_gene: TRBD2
CDR3nt: TGCAGTGGTGTAGCGGGAGGCACCAATGAGCAGTTCTTC
CDR3aa: CSGVAGGTNEQFF

len: 14
v_gene: TRBV5-4
abundance: -
j_gene: TRBJ2-2
d_gene: -
CDR3nt: TGTGCCAGCAGAATAGGAGCGAACACCGGGGAGCTGTCTTGG
CDR3aa: CASRIGANTGELSW

len: 12
v_gene: TRBV29-1
abundance: many
j_gene: TRBJ1-5
d_gene: -
CDR3nt: TGCAGCGTTTTAGGGCCAGATCAGCCCCAGCATTTT
CDR3aa: CSVLGPDQPQHF

len: 14
v_gene: TRBV7-2
abundance: -
j_gene: TRBJ1-1
d_gene: TRBD1
CDR3nt: TGTGCCAGCAGGACAGACAGGGGGTGGACTGAAGCTTTCTTT
CDR3aa: CASRTDRGWTEAFF

len: 12
v_gene: TRBV27
abundance: -
j_gene: TRBJ1-2
d_gene: TRBD1
CDR3nt: TGTGCCAGCGGAGGGGGCCGAGGTGGCTACACCTTC
CDR3aa: CASGGGRGGYTF

len: 20
v_gene: TRBV7-9
abundance: few
j_gene: TRBJ2-7
d_gene: TRBD2
CDR3nt: TGTGCCAGCAGCTTAGGAACAAGCGGGACTAGCGGGAGTATGTCCTACGAGCAGTACTTC
CDR3aa: CASSLGTSGTSGSMSYEQYF

len: 14
v_gene: TRBV15
abundance: many
j_gene: TRBJ1-2
d_gene: -
CDR3nt: TGTGCCACCAGCAGAACAGGCAGGGACTATGGCTACACCTTC
CDR3aa: CATSRTGRDYGYTF

len: 15
v_gene: TRBV29-1
abundance: -
j_gene: TRBJ2-5
d_gene: -
CDR3nt: TGCAGCGGACAGGGGGCTAGCGGGAGGTGGGAGACCCAGTACTTC
CDR3aa: CSGQGASGRWETQYF

len: 14
v_gene: TRBV19
abundance: many
j_gene: TRBJ1-6
d_gene: -
CDR3nt: TGTGCCAGTACGTCGAGCTCCTATAATTCACCCCTCCACTTT
CDR3aa: CASTSSSYNSPLHF

len: 15
v_gene: TRBV6-5
abundance: many
j_gene: TRBJ2-7
d_gene: TRBD2
CDR3nt: TGTGCCAGCAGTTACTTAGCGGGAAGGTCCTACGAGCAGTACTTC
CDR3aa: CASSYLAGRSYEQYF

len: 12
v_gene: TRBV6-2/TRBV6-3
abundance: many
j_gene: TRBJ1-2
d_gene: -
CDR3nt: TGTGCCAGCAGTTCCACTAACTATGGCTACACCTTC
CDR3aa: CASSSTNYGYTF

len: 16
v_gene: TRBV15
abundance: -
j_gene: TRBJ2-3
d_gene: -
CDR3nt: TGTGCCACCAGCAGAGATAAAAGCGGGAGCACAGATACGCAGTATTTT
CDR3aa: CATSRDKSGSTDTQYF

len: 13
v_gene: TRBV13
abundance: -
j_gene: TRBJ1-2
d_gene: TRBD1
CDR3nt: TGTGCCAGCCGACAGGGGAAGGCTGGTGGCTACACCTTC
CDR3aa: CASRQGKAGGYTF

len: 12
v_gene: TRBV15
abundance: -
j_gene: TRBJ1-2
d_gene: TRBD1
CDR3nt: TGTGCCACCCCGACAGGGGTTGAAGGCTACACCTTC
CDR3aa: CATPTGVEGYTF

len: 18
v_gene: TRBV10-3
abundance: -
j_gene: TRBJ2-4
d_gene: -
CDR3nt: TGTGCCATCAGTGAGTCGTTGTACGGGGAACTAGCCAAAAACATTCAGTACTTC
CDR3aa: CAISESLYGELAKNIQYF

len: 12
v_gene: TRBV29-1
abundance: many
j_gene: TRBJ1-3
d_gene: -
CDR3nt: TGCAGCGTGGGACCGACTGGAAACACCATATATTTT
CDR3aa: CSVGPTGNTIYF

len: 13
v_gene: TRBV29-1
abundance: -
j_gene: TRBJ2-7
d_gene: TRBD2
CDR3nt: TGCAGTGCGGACGGGGGGAGCTCCTACGAGCAGTACTTC
CDR3aa: CSADGGSSYEQYF

len: 16
v_gene: TRBV2
abundance: -
j_gene: TRBJ2-3
d_gene: TRBD2
CDR3nt: TGTGCCAGCCGGGCTAGCGGGAGGTGGAGCACAGATACGCAGTATTTT
CDR3aa: CASRASGRWSTDTQYF

len: 16
v_gene: TRBV18
abundance: few
j_gene: TRBJ1-3
d_gene: TRBD1
CDR3nt: TGTGCCAGCTCACCACGTCGACAGGGGGACGGAAACACCATATATTTT
CDR3aa: CASSPRRQGDGNTIYF

len: 13
v_gene: TRBV7-9
abundance: many
j_gene: TRBJ1-6
d_gene: TRBD1
CDR3nt: TGTGCCAGCAGCCCAGGGGGCGGTTCACCCCTCCACTTT
CDR3aa: CASSPGGGSPLHF

len: 18
v_gene: TRBV7-3
abundance: -
j_gene: TRBJ2-3
d_gene: -
CDR3nt: TGTGCCAGCAGCCCGAAGGTCGGCACCCGCACTAGCACAGATACGCAGTATTTT
CDR3aa: CASSPKVGTRTSTDTQYF

len: 17
v_gene: TRBV10-3
abundance: -
j_gene: TRBJ1-2
d_gene: TRBD1
CDR3nt: TGTGCCATCAGGCCCGGACTAGCGACAGGGGGTGCCTATGGCTACACCTTC
CDR3aa: CAIRPGLATGGAYGYTF

len: 13
v_gene: TRBV20-1
abundance: many
j_gene: TRBJ1-2
d_gene: -
CDR3nt: TGCAGTGCTCCGAGATCGGGGAACTATGGCTACACCTTC
CDR3aa: CSAPRSGNYGYTF

len: 13
v_gene: TRBV20-1
abundance: -
j_gene: TRBJ2-5
d_gene: -
CDR3nt: TGCAGTGCTGTACTAGCACAAGGGGAGACCCAGTACTTC
CDR3aa: CSAVLAQGETQYF

len: 16
v_gene: TRBV6-1
abundance: many
j_gene: TRBJ1-4
d_gene: -
CDR3nt: TGTGCCAGCAGTGAAGACCGAACAACAACTAATGAAAAACTGTTTTTT
CDR3aa: CASSEDRTTTNEKLFF

len: 11
v_gene: TRBV19
abundance: many
j_gene: TRBJ1-1
d_gene: -
CDR3nt: TGTGCCAGTAGGGGGACTTATGAAGCTTTCTTT
CDR3aa: CASRGTYEAFF

len: 15
v_gene: TRBV25-1
abundance: -
j_gene: TRBJ1-5
d_gene: -
CDR3nt: TGTGCCAGCAGCGTGCGGGCAGGGCAGGGTCAGCCCCAGCATTTT
CDR3aa: CASSVRAGQGQPQHF

len: 15
v_gene: TRBV7-3
abundance: -
j_gene: TRBJ2-3
d_gene: TRBD2
CDR3nt: TGTGCCAGCAGCCAAGTTCCAGCGGGGGAGGATACGCAGTATTTT
CDR3aa: CASSQVPAGEDTQYF

len: 15
v_gene: TRBV25-1
abundance: many
j_gene: TRBJ1-5
d_gene: TRBD1
CDR3nt: TGTGCCAGCAGTGAAGGTACAGGGGCGACCCAGCCCCAGCATTTT
CDR3aa: CASSEGTGATQPQHF

len: 19
v_gene: TRBV24-1
abundance: -
j_gene: TRBJ2-5
d_gene: -
CDR3nt: TGTGCCACCTCCCCAAACGGGGAGGTATACAATGATTTGGGCCAGACCCAGTACTTC
CDR3aa: CATSPNGEVYNDLGQTQYF

len: 12
v_gene: TRBV12-3/TRBV12-4
abundance: many
j_gene: TRBJ2-2
d_gene: -
CDR3nt: TGTGCCAGCAGTTCCAATGCCGGGGAGCTGTTTTTT
CDR3aa: CASSSNAGELFF

len: 15
v_gene: TRBV10-3
abundance: -
j_gene: TRBJ2-6
d_gene: TRBD1
CDR3nt: TGTGCCATCAGAGGGGACAGCTCTGGGGCCAACGTCCTGACTTTC
CDR3aa: CAIRGDSSGANVLTF

len: 14
v_gene: TRBV2
abundance: many
j_gene: TRBJ2-5
d_gene: TRBD2
CDR3nt: TGTGCCAGCAAATTTGGCGGGAGAAAGGAGACCCAGTACTTC
CDR3aa: CASKFGGRKETQYF

len: 14
v_gene: TRBV2
abundance: -
j_gene: TRBJ2-6
d_gene: TRBD2
CDR3nt: TGTGCCAGCACGTCTAGCGGGAGGGCCAACGTCCTGACTTTC
CDR3aa: CASTSSGRANVLTF

len: 15
v_gene: TRBV15
abundance: once
j_gene: TRBJ1-1
d_gene: -
CDR3nt: TGTGCCACCAGCAGAGATAGAGGGCTGGGGACTGAAGCTTTCTTT
CDR3aa: CATSRDRGLGTEAFF

len: 14
v_gene: TRBV24-1
abundance: few
j_gene: TRBJ2-3
d_gene: TRBD2
CDR3nt: TGTGCCACCAGCCCCAGGACTAGTTGGCGTACGCAGTATTTT
CDR3aa: CATSPRTSWRTQYF

len: 15
v_gene: TRBV3-1
abundance: few
j_gene: TRBJ2-7
d_gene: TRBD2
CDR3nt: TGTGCCAGCAGCCAAGGGACTAGCGGGAGGTGGGAGCAGTACTTC
CDR3aa: CASSQGTSGRWEQYF

len: 17
v_gene: TRBV7-2
abundance: -
j_gene: TRBJ2-6
d_gene: TRBD2
CDR3nt: TGTGCCAGCAGCTGGACTAGCGGACTCTCTGGGGCCAACGTCCTGACTTTC
CDR3aa: CASSWTSGLSGANVLTF

len: 15
v_gene: TRBV7-2
abundance: -
j_gene: TRBJ2-7
d_gene: -
CDR3nt: TGTGCCAGCAGCTTAGCAGCAACCTGGTACCAAGAGCAGTACTTC
CDR3aa: CASSLAATWYQEQYF

len: 14
v_gene: TRBV7-2
abundance: -
j_gene: TRBJ2-1
d_gene: -
CDR3nt: TGTGCCAGCAGCTCACAGCTGTGGAGAGATACGCAGTTCTTC
CDR3aa: CASSSQLWRDTQFF

len: 14
v_gene: TRBV5-1
abundance: -
j_gene: TRBJ2-3
d_gene: -
CDR3nt: TGCGCCAGCAAAAAGGGGGCTAGCGCAGATACGCAGTATTTT
CDR3aa: CASKKGASADTQYF

len: 15
v_gene: TRBV12-3/TRBV12-4
abundance: once
j_gene: TRBJ2-2
d_gene: TRBD2
CDR3nt: TGTGCCAGCAGCTCCCCGGGACTAGCGGCCGGGGAGCTGTTTTTT
CDR3aa: CASSSPGLAAGELFF

len: 13
v_gene: TRBV6-5
abundance: many
j_gene: TRBJ1-3
d_gene: -
CDR3nt: TGTGCCAGCTGGTTTGCCTCTGGAAACACCATATATTTT
CDR3aa: CASWFASGNTIYF

len: 10
v_gene: TRBV29-1
abundance: once
j_gene: TRBJ2-5
d_gene: -
CDR3nt: TGCAGCTCTCCTCAAGAGACCCAGTACTTC
CDR3aa: CSSPQETQYF

len: 12
v_gene: TRBV29-1
abundance: -
j_gene: TRBJ2-5
d_gene: -
CDR3nt: TGCAGCGTACTTGGGCAGTTCGAGACCCAGTACTTC
CDR3aa: CSVLGQFETQYF

len: 15
v_gene: TRBV19
abundance: many
j_gene: TRBJ1-1
d_gene: -
CDR3nt: TGTGCCAGTAGTACTAATGAACCCTCGAACACTGAAGCTTTCTTT
CDR3aa: CASSTNEPSNTEAFF

len: 15
v_gene: TRBV7-9
abundance: many
j_gene: TRBJ2-5
d_gene: -
CDR3nt: TGTGCCAGCAGCTTAACCCTAATCCTAGGGGAGACCCAGTACTTC
CDR3aa: CASSLTLILGETQYF

len: 12
v_gene: TRBV29-1
abundance: many
j_gene: TRBJ1-1
d_gene: -
CDR3nt: TGCAGCGTTTCCGAAGGCGGCACTGAAGCTTTCTTT
CDR3aa: CSVSEGGTEAFF